This T cell receptor beta chain was sequenced in a study of blood T cell repertoires in COVID-19. Study-wide background: Each recovered donor of Cohort 3 presented with two negative PCRs, clearance, or symptom resolution.

CDR1 is LNHDA, CDR2 SQIVND, per germline (reference sequence). V dropped 5 bases and J dropped 8 bases, with 15 bases sitting between them. This CDR3 spans 13 amino acids. Assay: immunoSEQ multiplex PCR; the TCRdb copy retains only in-frame clones and omits some. The table includes 250,000 to 300,000 clones, 88% detected once. Input material: PBMCs or T cells enriched from blood (not recorded which). The chain has TRBV19 and TRBJ1-2, with D maybe TRBD1 (6 bases). This TCR came from a woman aged 60-75 years in a cohort exposed to, infected with or recovered from COVID-19 (not recorded which). This CDR3 reads CASSPPQGQGYTF. The DNA of the CDR3 is TGTGCCAGTAGTCCCCCACAGGGACAAGGCTACACCTTC.